This passage covers 2 T cell receptor beta chains from one sample sequenced in a study of blood T cells in healthy people across ages. A J-beta primer mix and a sample-barcoded 5' primer were used in a second PCR of roughly 7 to 12 cycles. Via MiXCR, TCRdb re-called the 5' RACE reads, giving one row per CDR3 protein. The repertoire consists of around 600,000 distinct CDR3 sequences, with 40% to 50% occurring once and the leading ten covering about 26%. Sequenced input: blood. The receptor set was obtained from an elderly man in good health.

The chain is built from TRBV20-1 and TRBJ2-1; possible D gene TRBD2, 6 bases. Germline CDR1 DFQATT, CDR2 SNEGSKA (reference sequence). The CDR3 is 13 amino acids. The ends were cut back, 6 bases at V and 6 bases at J, with 15 bases in the middle. This chain's CDR3 is CSAPPGGRNEQFF. CDR3 nucleotides: TGCAGTGCCCCCCCCGGGGGTCGCAATGAGCAGTTCTTC.

The chain recombines TRBV10-3 with TRBJ2-3; 7 positions match TRBD2. Germline V gene lookup returns CDR1 ENHRY and CDR2 SYGVKD. V shed 6 bases and J 3 bases; nucleotides not matched to a gene: 9. The CDR3 covers 15 residues. The CDR3 sequence is CAISGRNLATDTQYF. The CDR3 DNA is TGTGCCATCAGCGGGAGGAACTTAGCGACAGATACGCAGTATTTT.